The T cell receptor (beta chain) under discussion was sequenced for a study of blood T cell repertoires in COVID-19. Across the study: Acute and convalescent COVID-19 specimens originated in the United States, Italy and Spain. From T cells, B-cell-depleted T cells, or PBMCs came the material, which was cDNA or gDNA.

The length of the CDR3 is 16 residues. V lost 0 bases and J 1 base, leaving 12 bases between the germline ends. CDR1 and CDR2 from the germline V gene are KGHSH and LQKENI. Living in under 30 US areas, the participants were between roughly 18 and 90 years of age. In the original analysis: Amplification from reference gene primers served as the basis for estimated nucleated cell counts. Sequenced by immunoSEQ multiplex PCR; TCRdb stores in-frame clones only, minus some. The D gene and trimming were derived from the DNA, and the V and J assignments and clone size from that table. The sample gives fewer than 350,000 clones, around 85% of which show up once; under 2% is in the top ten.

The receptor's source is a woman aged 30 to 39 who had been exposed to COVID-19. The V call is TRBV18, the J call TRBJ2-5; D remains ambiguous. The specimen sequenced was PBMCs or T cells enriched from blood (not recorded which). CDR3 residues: CASSPPVPLSQETQYF. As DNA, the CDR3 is TGTGCCAGCTCACCACCCGTCCCATTGAGCCAAGAGACCCAGTACTTC.